This is a list of T cell receptor beta chains from one sample in a study of blood T cell repertoires in COVID-19. The protocol was immunoSEQ multiplex PCR, while the TCRdb copy is restricted to in-frame clones and leaves out a portion. This table has about 160,000 clones, approximately 85% appearing once. Sequenced: peripheral blood. The receptors were sampled from a man aged 80 or over with COVID-19, enrolled during active disease. The CDR3 runs from the conserved cysteine through the conserved F or W. Fields, in order: CDR3 length, V gene, clone size, D gene, J gene, CDR3 protein, CDR3 DNA. The D gene is left open where the match is weak. Some rows have no size entry. The others give once, few or many, or a class for an expanded clone.

12	TRBV9	-	-	TRBJ1-4	CASRGAEEKLFF	TGTGCCAGCAGGGGGGCAGAAGAAAAACTGTTTTTT
15	TRBV28	-	-	TRBJ2-2	CASSPGGTVTGELFF	TGTGCCAGCAGCCCGGGGGGCACGGTCACCGGGGAGCTGTTTTTT
15	TRBV3-1/TRBV3-2	-	-	TRBJ2-7	CASSQTDIGSYEQYF	TGTGCCAGCAGCCAGACCGACATCGGCTCCTACGAGCAGTACTTC
15	TRBV18	-	-	TRBJ1-1	CASSRNRDMNTEAFF	TGTGCCAGCTCACGAAACAGGGATATGAACACTGAAGCTTTCTTT
15	TRBV18	many	TRBD1	TRBJ2-1	CASSPLTGGDNEQFF	TGTGCCAGCTCACCGTTGACAGGGGGGGACAATGAGCAGTTCTTC
13	TRBV9	-	-	TRBJ1-2	CASSVGSATGYTF	TGTGCCAGCAGCGTAGGGTCAGCGACTGGCTACACCTTC
14	TRBV2	-	TRBD1	TRBJ1-6	CASTFRQGRSPLHF	TGTGCCAGCACCTTCCGACAGGGACGATCACCCCTCCACTTT
14	TRBV3-1/TRBV3-2	-	-	TRBJ1-1	CASSRIGVNTEAFF	TGTGCCAGCAGCCGAATCGGGGTTAACACTGAAGCTTTCTTT
15	TRBV27	-	-	TRBJ1-6	CASSLREGMRSPLHF	TGTGCCAGCAGTTTACGGGAGGGGATGAGGTCACCCCTCCACTTT
15	TRBV3-1/TRBV3-2	-	-	TRBJ2-2	CASSQFGTEAGELFF	TGTGCCAGCAGCCAGTTTGGCACGGAGGCCGGGGAGCTGTTTTTT
13	TRBV23-1	-	-	TRBJ1-2	CASSRPGKNGYTF	TGCGCCAGCAGTCGGCCAGGTAAAAATGGCTACACCTTC
15	TRBV10-3	-	-	TRBJ1-1	CAISESGGGNTEAFF	TGTGCCATCAGTGAGTCCGGGGGAGGAAACACTGAAGCTTTCTTT
15	TRBV10-3	-	-	TRBJ1-5	CAISERGGMNQPQHF	TGTGCCATCAGTGAGCGGGGGGGGATGAATCAGCCCCAGCATTTT
15	TRBV7-9	-	TRBD1	TRBJ1-4	CASSLQTGGGEKLFF	TGTGCCAGCAGCTTACAGACAGGGGGAGGTGAAAAACTGTTTTTT
13	TRBV5-4	-	TRBD1	TRBJ1-2	CASSSQGAIGYTF	TGTGCCAGCAGCTCCCAGGGGGCGATTGGCTACACCTTC
18	TRBV5-6	-	TRBD1	TRBJ1-3	CASSWSLWTGTSGNTIYF	TGTGCCAGCAGTTGGAGCCTTTGGACAGGGACCTCTGGAAACACCATATATTTT
13	TRBV9	-	TRBD2	TRBJ2-1	CASAGGVSVEQFF	TGTGCCAGCGCGGGGGGAGTCTCTGTTGAGCAGTTCTTC
13	TRBV7-9	-	-	TRBJ1-2	CASSLTGGDGYTF	TGTGCCAGCAGCCTCACGGGGGGGGATGGCTACACCTTC
12	TRBV5-6	once	-	TRBJ2-1	CASSLLLNEQFF	TGTGCCAGCAGCTTGTTATTGAATGAGCAGTTCTTC
13	TRBV19	-	TRBD1	TRBJ1-3	CASSGGTVGTIYF	TGTGCCAGTAGCGGTGGGACAGTAGGCACCATATATTTT
13	TRBV7-9	-	-	TRBJ1-2	CASSSGANYGYTF	TGTGCCAGCAGCTCAGGGGCTAACTATGGCTACACCTTC
16	TRBV20-1	-	TRBD1	TRBJ1-6	CSASVSGQPLNSPLHF	TGCAGTGCTAGTGTGTCGGGACAGCCCCTTAATTCACCCCTCCACTTT
14	TRBV6-5	-	TRBD1	TRBJ1-1	CASSWTGGGTEAFF	TGTGCCAGCAGTTGGACAGGGGGTGGCACTGAAGCTTTCTTT
14	TRBV14	once	-	TRBJ1-4	CASSQGGVSEKLFF	TGTGCCAGCAGCCAAGGGGGAGTAAGTGAAAAACTGTTTTTT
14	TRBV19	-	-	TRBJ1-1	CASRQTMIYTEAFF	TGTGCCAGTAGGCAGACAATGATCTACACTGAAGCTTTCTTT
16	TRBV9	once	-	TRBJ1-6	CASSVSSETAGRALHF	TGTGCCAGCAGCGTTTCCTCCGAGACAGCCGGTAGGGCCCTCCACTTT
15	TRBV6-5	once	TRBD1	TRBJ1-5	CASSSGTGGLQPQHF	TGTGCCAGCAGTTCGGGAACAGGGGGCCTTCAGCCCCAGCATTTT